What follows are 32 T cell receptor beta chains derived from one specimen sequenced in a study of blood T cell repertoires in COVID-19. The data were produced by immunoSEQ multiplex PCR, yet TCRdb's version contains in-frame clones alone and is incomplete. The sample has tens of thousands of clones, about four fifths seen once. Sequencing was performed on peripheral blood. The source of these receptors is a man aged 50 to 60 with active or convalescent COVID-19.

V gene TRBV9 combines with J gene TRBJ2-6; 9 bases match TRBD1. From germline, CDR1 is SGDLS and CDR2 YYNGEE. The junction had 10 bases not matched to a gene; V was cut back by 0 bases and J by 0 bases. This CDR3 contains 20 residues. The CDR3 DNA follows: TGTGCCAGCAGCGTAGGGGTGGGGGACAGGGCGTTCTCTGGGGCCAACGTCCTGACTTTC. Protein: CASSVGVGDRAFSGANVLTF. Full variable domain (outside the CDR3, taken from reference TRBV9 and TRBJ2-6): DSGVTQTPKHLITATGQRVTLRCSPRSGDLSVYWYQQSLDQGLQFLIQYYNGEERAKGNILERFSAQQFPDLHSELNLSSLELGDSALYFCASSVGVGDRAFSGANVLTFGAGSRLTVL.

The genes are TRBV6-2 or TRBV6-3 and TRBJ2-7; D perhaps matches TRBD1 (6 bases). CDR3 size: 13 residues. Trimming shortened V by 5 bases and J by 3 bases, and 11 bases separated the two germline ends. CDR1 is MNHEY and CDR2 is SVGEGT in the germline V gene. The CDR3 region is CASSRDIFYEQYF. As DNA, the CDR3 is TGTGCCAGCAGTCGGGACATCTTCTACGAGCAGTACTTC.

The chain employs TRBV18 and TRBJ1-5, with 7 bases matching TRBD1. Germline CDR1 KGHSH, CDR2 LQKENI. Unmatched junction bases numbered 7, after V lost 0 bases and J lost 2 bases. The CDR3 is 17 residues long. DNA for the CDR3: TGTGCCAGCTCACCACCGTCAGGGGGATCGGGCAATCAGCCCCAGCATTTT. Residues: CASSPPSGGSGNQPQHF.

Written as DNA, the CDR3 is TGTGCCAGTAGTATCGGGTTAGACGGGGAGCTGTTTTTT. Its translation is CASSIGLDGELFF. The chain links TRBV19 to TRBJ2-2; no firm D call. V lost 3 bases, J lost 7 bases, and 9 bases lay in between. Looked up from germline, CDR1 is LNHDA and CDR2 is SQIVND (reference sequence). This CDR3 comprises 13 residues.

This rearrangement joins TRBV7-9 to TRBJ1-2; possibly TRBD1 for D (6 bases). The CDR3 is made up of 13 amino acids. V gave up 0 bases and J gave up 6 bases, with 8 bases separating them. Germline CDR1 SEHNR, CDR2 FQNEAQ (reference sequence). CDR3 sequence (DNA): TGTGCCAGCAGCTTAGCGGCAGGGGATGGCTACACCTTC. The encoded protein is CASSLAAGDGYTF.

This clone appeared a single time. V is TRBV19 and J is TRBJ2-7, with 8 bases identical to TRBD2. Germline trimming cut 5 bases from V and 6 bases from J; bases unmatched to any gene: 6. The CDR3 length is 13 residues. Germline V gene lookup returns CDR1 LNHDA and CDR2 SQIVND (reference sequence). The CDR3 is CASSDRLAFEQYF. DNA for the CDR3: TGTGCCAGTAGTGACCGACTAGCGTTCGAGCAGTACTTC.

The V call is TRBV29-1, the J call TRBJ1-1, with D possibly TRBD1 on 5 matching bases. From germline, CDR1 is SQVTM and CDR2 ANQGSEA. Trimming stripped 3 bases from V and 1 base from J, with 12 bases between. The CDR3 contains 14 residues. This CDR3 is CSVERQLGNTEAFF. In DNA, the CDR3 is TGCAGCGTTGAGAGACAGCTTGGGAACACTGAAGCTTTCTTT.

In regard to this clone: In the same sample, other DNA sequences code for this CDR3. CDR3 nucleotide sequence: TGTGCCAGCAGCCAAGAGGGGGGCACTGAAGCTTTCTTT. The encoded protein is CASSQEGGTEAFF. The chain has TRBV3-1 (or the pseudogene TRBV3-2) and TRBJ1-1; D may be TRBD1 (5 bases). The V end was cut by 0 bases, the J end by 4 bases, with 6 bases between. The CDR3 totals 13 residues. Germline CDR1 and CDR2: LGHDT and YNNKEL (reference sequence).

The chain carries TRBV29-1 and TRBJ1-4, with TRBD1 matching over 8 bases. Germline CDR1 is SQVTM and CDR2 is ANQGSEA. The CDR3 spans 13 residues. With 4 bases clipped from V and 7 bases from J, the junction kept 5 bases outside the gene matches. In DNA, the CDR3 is TGCAGCGTTGGGGGACAGGAGGGTGAAAAACTGTTTTTT. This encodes CSVGGQEGEKLFF.

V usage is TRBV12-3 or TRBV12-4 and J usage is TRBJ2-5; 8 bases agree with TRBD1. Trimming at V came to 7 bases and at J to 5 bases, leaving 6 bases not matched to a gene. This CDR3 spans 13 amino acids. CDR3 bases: TGTGCCAGCACCCAGACAGGGGCCGAGACCCAGTACTTC. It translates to CASTQTGAETQYF.

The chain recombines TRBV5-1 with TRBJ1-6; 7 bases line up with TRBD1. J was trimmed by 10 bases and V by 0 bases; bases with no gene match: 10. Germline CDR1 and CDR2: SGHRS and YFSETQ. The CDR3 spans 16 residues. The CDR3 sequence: CASSLEGQGVGSPLHF. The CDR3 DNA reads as TGCGCCAGCAGCTTGGAAGGCCAGGGGGTAGGATCACCCCTCCACTTT.

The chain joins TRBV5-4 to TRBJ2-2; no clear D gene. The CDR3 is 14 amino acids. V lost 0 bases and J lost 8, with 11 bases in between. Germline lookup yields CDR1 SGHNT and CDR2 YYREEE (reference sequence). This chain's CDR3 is CASSLGQEIGELFF. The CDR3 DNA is TGTGCCAGCAGCTTGGGTCAGGAAATTGGGGAGCTGTTTTTT.

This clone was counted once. CDR3 loop: CASSLGGAGTNEQFF. The CDR3 region has the DNA TGTGCCAGCAGCTTGGGAGGAGCGGGGACTAATGAGCAGTTCTTC. This chain connects TRBV5-6 to TRBJ2-1; 7 nucleotides align to TRBD2. The J segment lost 7 bases and the V segment lost 0 bases, leaving 7 bases of the junction unmatched. The CDR3 runs to 15 residues. CDR1 is SGHDT, CDR2 YYEEEE, per germline.

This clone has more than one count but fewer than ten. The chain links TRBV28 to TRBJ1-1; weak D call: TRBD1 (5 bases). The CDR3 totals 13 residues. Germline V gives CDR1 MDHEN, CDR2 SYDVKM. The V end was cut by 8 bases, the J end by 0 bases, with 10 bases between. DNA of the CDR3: TGTGCCAGCCATACGACAGTGAACACTGAAGCTTTCTTT. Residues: CASHTTVNTEAFF.

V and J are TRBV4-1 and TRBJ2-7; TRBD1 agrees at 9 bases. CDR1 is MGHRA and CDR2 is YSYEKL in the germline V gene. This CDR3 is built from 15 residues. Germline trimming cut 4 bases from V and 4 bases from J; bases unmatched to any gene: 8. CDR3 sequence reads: CASSLSDRGEYEQYV. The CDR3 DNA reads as TGCGCCAGCAGCCTTAGCGACAGGGGGGAGTACGAGCAGTACGTC.

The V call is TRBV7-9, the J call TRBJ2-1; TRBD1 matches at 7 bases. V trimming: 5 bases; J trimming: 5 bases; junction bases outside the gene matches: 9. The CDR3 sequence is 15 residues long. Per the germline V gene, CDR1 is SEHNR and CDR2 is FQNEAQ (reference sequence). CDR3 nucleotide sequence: TGTGCCAGCAGCCACCGGGACAGAGTAAACAATGAGCAGTTCTTC. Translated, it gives CASSHRDRVNNEQFF.

In DNA, the CDR3 is TGTGCCAGCAGCACCCGACTAGCGGGGAAGAACACCGGGGAGCTGTTTTTT. Protein: CASSTRLAGKNTGELFF. The genes are TRBV3-1 (or the pseudogene TRBV3-2) and TRBJ2-2, with 11 bases identical to TRBD2. J gave up 1 base and V 5 bases, and 6 bases lay outside the gene matches. Germline CDR1 is LGHDT and CDR2 is YNNKEL (reference sequence). The CDR3 consists of 17 residues.

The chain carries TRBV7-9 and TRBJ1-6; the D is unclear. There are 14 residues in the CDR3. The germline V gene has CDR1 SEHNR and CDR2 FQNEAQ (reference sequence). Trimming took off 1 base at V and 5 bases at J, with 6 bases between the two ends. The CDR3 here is CASSLDADNSPLHF. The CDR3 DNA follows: TGTGCCAGCAGCTTAGATGCGGATAATTCACCCCTCCACTTT.

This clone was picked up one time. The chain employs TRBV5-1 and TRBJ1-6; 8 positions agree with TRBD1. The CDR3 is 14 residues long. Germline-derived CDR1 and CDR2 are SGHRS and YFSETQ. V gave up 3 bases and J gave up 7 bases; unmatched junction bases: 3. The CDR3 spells CASSWTGRNSPLHF. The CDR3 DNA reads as TGCGCCAGCAGCTGGACAGGGCGCAATTCACCCCTCCACTTT.

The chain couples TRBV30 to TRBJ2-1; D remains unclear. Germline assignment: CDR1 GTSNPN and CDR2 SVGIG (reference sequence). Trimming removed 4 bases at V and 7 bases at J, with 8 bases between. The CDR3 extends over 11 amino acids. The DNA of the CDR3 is TGTGCCTGGACAACCAGGAATGAGCAGTTCTTC. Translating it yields CAWTTRNEQFF.

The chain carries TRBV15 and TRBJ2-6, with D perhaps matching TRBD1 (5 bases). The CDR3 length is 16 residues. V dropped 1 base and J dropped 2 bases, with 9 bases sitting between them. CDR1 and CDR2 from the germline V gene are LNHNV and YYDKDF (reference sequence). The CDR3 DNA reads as TGTGCCACCAGCAGAGGCAGGGTCGCTGGGGCCAACGTCCTGACTTTC. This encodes CATSRGRVAGANVLTF.

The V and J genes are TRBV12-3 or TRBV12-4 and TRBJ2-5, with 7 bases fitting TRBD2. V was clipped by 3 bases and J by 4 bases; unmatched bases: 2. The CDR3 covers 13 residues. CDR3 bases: TGTGCCAGCAGTTTTACGGGAGGAGAGACCCAGTACTTC. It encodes CASSFTGGETQYF.

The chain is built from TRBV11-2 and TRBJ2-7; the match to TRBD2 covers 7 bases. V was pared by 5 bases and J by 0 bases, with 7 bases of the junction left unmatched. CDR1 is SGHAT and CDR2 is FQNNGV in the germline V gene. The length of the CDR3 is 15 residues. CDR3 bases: TGTGCCAGCAGCCTAGGGACTACCATCTCCTACGAGCAGTACTTC. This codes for CASSLGTTISYEQYF.

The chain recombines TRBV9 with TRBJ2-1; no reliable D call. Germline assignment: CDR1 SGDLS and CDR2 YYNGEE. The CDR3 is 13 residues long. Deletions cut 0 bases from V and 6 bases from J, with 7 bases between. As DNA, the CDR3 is TGTGCCAGCAGCGTAGCACTGATCAATGAGCAGTTCTTC. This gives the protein CASSVALINEQFF.

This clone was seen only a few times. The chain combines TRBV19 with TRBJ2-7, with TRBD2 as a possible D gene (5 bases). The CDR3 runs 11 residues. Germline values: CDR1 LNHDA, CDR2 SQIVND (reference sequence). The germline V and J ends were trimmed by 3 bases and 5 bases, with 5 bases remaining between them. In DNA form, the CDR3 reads TGTGCCAGTAGTATGCGGGACGAGCAGTACTTC. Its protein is CASSMRDEQYF.

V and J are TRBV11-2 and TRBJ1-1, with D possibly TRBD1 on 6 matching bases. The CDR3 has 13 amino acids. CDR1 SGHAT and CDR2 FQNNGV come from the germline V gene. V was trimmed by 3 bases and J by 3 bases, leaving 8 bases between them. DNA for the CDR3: TGTGCCAGCAGCTTTAACAGGGACACTGAAGCTTTCTTT. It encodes CASSFNRDTEAFF.

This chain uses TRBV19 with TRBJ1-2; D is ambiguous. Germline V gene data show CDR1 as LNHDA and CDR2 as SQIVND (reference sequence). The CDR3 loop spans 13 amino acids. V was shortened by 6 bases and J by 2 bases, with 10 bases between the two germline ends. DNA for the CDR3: TGTGCCAGTAGCTCGTATCAGAACTATGGCTACACCTTC. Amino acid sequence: CASSSYQNYGYTF.

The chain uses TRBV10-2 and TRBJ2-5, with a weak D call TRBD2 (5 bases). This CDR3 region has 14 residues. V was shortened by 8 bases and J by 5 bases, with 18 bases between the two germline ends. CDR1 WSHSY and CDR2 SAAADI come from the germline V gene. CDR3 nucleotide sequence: TGCGCCAGCGGCACTAGATCGGTGATGGAGACCCAGTACTTC. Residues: CASGTRSVMETQYF.

This CDR3 is CASRQGATDTQYF. The CDR3 DNA follows: TGTGCCAGTAGACAGGGGGCGACAGATACGCAGTATTTT. This chain uses TRBV19 with TRBJ2-3; 9 bases line up with TRBD1. J was trimmed by 3 bases and V by 6 bases; bases with no gene match: 1. The CDR3 extends over 13 amino acids. Germline assignment: CDR1 LNHDA and CDR2 SQIVND (reference sequence). Combining the CDR3 with reference TRBV19 and TRBJ2-3 gives the whole variable domain DGGITQSPKYLFRKEGQNVTLSCEQNLNHDAMYWYRQDPGQGLRLIYYSQIVNDFQKGDIAEGYSVSREKKESFPLTVTSAQKNPTAFYLCASRQGATDTQYFGPGTRLTVL.

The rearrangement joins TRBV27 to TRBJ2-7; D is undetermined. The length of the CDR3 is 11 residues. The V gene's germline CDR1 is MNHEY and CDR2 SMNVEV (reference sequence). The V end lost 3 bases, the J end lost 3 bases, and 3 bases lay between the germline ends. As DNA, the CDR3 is TGTGCCAGCAGTTTCGGCTACGAGCAGTACTTC. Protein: CASSFGYEQYF.

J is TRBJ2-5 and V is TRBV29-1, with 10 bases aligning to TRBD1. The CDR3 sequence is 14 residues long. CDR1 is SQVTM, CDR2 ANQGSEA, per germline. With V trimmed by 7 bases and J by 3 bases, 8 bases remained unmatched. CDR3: CSADPGTGEETQYF. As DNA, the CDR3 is TGCAGCGCTGACCCTGGGACAGGGGAAGAGACCCAGTACTTC. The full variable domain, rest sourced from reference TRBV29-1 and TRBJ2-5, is SAVISQKPSRDICQRGTSLTIQCQVDSQVTMMFWYRQQPGQSLTLIATANQGSEATYESGFVIDKFPISRPNLTFSTLTVSNMSPEDSSIYLCSADPGTGEETQYFGPGTRLLVL.

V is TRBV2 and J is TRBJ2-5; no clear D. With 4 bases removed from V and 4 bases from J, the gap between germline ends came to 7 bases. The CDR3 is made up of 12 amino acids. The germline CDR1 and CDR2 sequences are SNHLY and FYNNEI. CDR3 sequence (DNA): TGTGCCAGCAGTGTCCGAGGAGAGACCCAGTACTTC. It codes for CASSVRGETQYF.